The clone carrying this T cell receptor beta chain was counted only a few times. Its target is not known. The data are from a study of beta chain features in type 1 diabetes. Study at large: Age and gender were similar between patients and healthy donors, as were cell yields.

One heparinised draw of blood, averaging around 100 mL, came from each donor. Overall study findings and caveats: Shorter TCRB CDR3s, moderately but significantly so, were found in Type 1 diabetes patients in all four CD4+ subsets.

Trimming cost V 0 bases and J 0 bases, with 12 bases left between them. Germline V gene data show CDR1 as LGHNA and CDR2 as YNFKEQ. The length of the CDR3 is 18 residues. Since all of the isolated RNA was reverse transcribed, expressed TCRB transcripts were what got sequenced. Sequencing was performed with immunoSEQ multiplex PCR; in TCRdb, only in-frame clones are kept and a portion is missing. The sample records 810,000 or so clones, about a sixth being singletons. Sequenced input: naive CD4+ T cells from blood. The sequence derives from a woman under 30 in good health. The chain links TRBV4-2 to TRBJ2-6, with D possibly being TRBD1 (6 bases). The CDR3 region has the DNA TGTGCCAGCAGCCAAGAGGGACACGGAACCTCTGGGGCCAACGTCCTGACTTTC. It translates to CASSQEGHGTSGANVLTF.